A selection of T cell receptor beta chains follows, all from one sample in a study of graft-versus-host responses after intestinal transplantation. No cognate antigen is known for these TCRs. TCRdb's table, derived via immunoSEQ multiplex PCR, lists solely in-frame clones and lacks some. The sample consists of more than 95,000 clones, roughly 92% of them appearing once. Material: unstimulated CD4+ T cells sorted from spleen or lymph node cells, obtained before intestinal transplant. All receptors come from a human donor who received an intestinal transplant. The CDR3 runs from the conserved cysteine through the conserved F or W. A D gene is named only where the DNA matches it firmly.

>TRBJ2-3|TRBD2|TRBV5-1
CASSSSSGSTDTQYF
TGCGCCAGCAGCTCGTCTAGCGGTAGCACAGATACGCAGTATTTT
>TRBJ2-1|TRBD2|TRBV9
CASSQRSGLSYNEQFF
TGTGCCAGCAGCCAAAGATCGGGACTATCCTACAATGAGCAGTTCTTC
>TRBJ1-4|-|TRBV7-9
CASSSQGNEKLFF
TGTGCCAGCAGCTCCCAGGGGAATGAAAAACTGTTTTTT
>TRBJ2-1|TRBD2|TRBV29-1
CSVLKTLAGYYNEQFF
TGCAGCGTCCTAAAGACCCTAGCGGGGTATTACAATGAGCAGTTCTTC
>TRBJ2-3|-|TRBV19
CASSIFLRDFSTDTQYF
TGTGCCAGTAGTATATTCCTCCGGGACTTTTCCACAGATACGCAGTATTTT
>TRBJ2-3|TRBD2|TRBV2
CASSVTSGTDTQYF
TGTGCCAGCAGTGTTACTAGCGGCACAGATACGCAGTATTTT
>TRBJ2-6|-|TRBV27
CASSLFSVPGANVLTF
TGTGCCAGCAGTTTATTTTCGGTCCCTGGGGCCAACGTCCTGACTTTC
>TRBJ2-3|-|TRBV2
CASSAVGNAADTQYF
TGTGCCAGCAGTGCAGTCGGGAACGCCGCAGATACGCAGTATTTT
>TRBJ2-3|-|TRBV6-6
CASRLLGSTDTQYF
TGTGCCAGCAGACTACTGGGTAGCACAGATACGCAGTATTTT
>TRBJ2-5|TRBD1|TRBV10-3
CAISEPPRQGEETQYF
TGTGCCATCAGTGAGCCCCCGCGACAGGGCGAAGAGACCCAGTACTTC
>TRBJ1-6|-|TRBV2
CASKIIGPYNSPLHF
TGTGCCAGCAAAATTATCGGTCCATATAATTCACCCCTCCACTTT
>TRBJ2-2|-|TRBV6-1
CASTPIPGTGELFF
TGTGCCAGCACTCCGATCCCCGGCACCGGGGAGCTGTTTTTT
>TRBJ1-2|-|TRBV9
CASSPRPDGYGYTF
TGTGCCAGCAGCCCGAGGCCAGACGGCTATGGCTACACCTTC
>TRBJ2-4|TRBD2|TRBV4-3
CASSQGGGWLGEGKNIQYF
TGCGCCAGCAGCCAAGGCGGGGGTTGGTTGGGGGAGGGCAAAAACATTCAGTACTTC
>TRBJ2-3|-|TRBV30
CAWSGRQHTDTQYF
TGTGCCTGGAGCGGCCGACAGCACACAGATACGCAGTATTTT